The source of this T cell receptor beta chain is a study of blood T cell repertoires in COVID-19. In the study overall: Samples representing acute and convalescent COVID-19 were sourced from the United States, Italy and Spain. Nucleic acid was either cDNA or gDNA, and it came from T cells, B-cell-depleted T cells, or PBMCs.

Germline V gene sequence: CDR1 SGHVS, CDR2 FQNEAQ. The J segment lost 7 bases and the V segment lost 0 bases, leaving 3 bases of the junction unmatched. This CDR3 contains 15 residues. Authors' methods: Estimates of nucleated cell counts were drawn from the amplification of reference gene primers. TCRdb's copy holds only in-frame clones and misses some; the assay was immunoSEQ multiplex PCR. Clonal size and the V and J genes are those of that table, whereas D and trimming came from the DNA. The sample comprises some 200,000 clones, more than 85% of which are singletons, and around 3% rests with the top ten.

J is TRBJ1-6 and V is TRBV7-8; 7 nucleotides line up with TRBD1. Sequenced: peripheral blood. This receptor was obtained from a man aged 35-49 years with active or convalescent COVID-19. Written as DNA, the CDR3 is TGTGCCAGCAGCTTAGCAGGGGGCAGGAATTCACCCCTCCACTTT. This sequence encodes CASSLAGGRNSPLHF.